The 2 T cell receptor beta chains given below trace back to one sample, sequenced in a study of neurological immune-mediated disorders. TCRdb re-derived calls from the 5' RACE reads in MiXCR, one entry per CDR3 protein. The sample has about 21,000 distinct CDR3 sequences, approximately 5.9% seen once; the top ten hold more than 40%. The source material was CD8+ T cells from blood. The source is a man aged 18 to 29 in good health.

This clonotype has ten or more counts. This chain links TRBV7-6 with TRBJ2-1; 7 nucleotides align to TRBD1. V was clipped by 8 bases and J by 8 bases; unmatched bases: 6. CDR1 and CDR2 (germline): SGHVS, FNYEAQ. The CDR3 totals 12 residues. The CDR3 protein is CASARGFDEQFF. CDR3 DNA sequence: TGTGCCAGCGCCAGGGGGTTCGATGAGCAGTTCTTC.

At least ten counts were recorded for this clonotype. V usage is TRBV5-6 and J usage is TRBJ1-6, with TRBD1 matching over 8 bases. This CDR3 comprises 15 residues. Germline loops: CDR1 SGHDT, CDR2 YYEEEE. V lost 4 bases and J lost 4; bases outside the gene matches: 4. CDR3 sequence (DNA): TGTGCCAGCAGCACGACAGGGGTTTATAATTCACCCCTCCACTTT. This gives the protein CASSTTGVYNSPLHF.